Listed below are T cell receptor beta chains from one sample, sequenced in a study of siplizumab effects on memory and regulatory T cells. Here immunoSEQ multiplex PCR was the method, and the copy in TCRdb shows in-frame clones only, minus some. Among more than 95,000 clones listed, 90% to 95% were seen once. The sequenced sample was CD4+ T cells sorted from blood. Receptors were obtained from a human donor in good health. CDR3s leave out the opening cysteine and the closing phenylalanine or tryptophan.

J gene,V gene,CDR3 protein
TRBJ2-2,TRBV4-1,ASSQRTLPGELF
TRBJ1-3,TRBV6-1,ASRGPISGNTIY
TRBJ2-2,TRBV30,AWSPVGVTGELF
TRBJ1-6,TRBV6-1,ASSPRVLNSPLH
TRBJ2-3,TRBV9,ASSPRGVGTQY
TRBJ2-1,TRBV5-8,ASSLAGAGGGEQF
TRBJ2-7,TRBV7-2,ASRSQEEKSSEQY
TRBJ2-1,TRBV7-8,ASSLIRGVNNEQF
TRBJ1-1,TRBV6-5,ASRPRGAQAF
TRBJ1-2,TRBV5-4,ASSFGPLGEDYGYT
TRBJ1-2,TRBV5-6,ASSFMGGSDGYT
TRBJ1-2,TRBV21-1,ASRRYT
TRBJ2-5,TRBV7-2,ASSLAAGNQETQY
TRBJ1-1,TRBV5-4,ASSLGALTEEAF
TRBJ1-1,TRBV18,ASLGQISQEAF
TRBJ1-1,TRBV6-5,ASNDNWGTEAF
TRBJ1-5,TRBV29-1,SVGQTNQPQH
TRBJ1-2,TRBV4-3,ASSLGQGLDGYT
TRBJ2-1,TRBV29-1,SVVNPNEQF
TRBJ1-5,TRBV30,AWSVTGGNQPQH
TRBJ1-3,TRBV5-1,ASSGSSGNTIY
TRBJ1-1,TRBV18,ASSHGGTEAF